A single sample is the source of the 11 T cell receptor beta chains below, sequenced in a study of T cells after yellow fever vaccination. TCRdb re-analysed the 5' RACE reads in MiXCR, keeping a single row per CDR3 protein. Among a few hundred thousand distinct CDR3 sequences, under 9% were seen once, and the ten largest hold around 3.3%. Material: CD4+ T cells sorted from PBMCs, obtained 5 days after the yellow fever booster vaccination. Receptor source: a man aged 18 to 35 who received the YFV17D yellow fever vaccine.

This clonotype has only a few counts. The J gene is TRBJ2-6, the V gene TRBV5-8; D may be TRBD1 (6 bases). The V gene lost 3 bases and the J gene lost 3 bases, with 22 bases spanning the gap. The CDR3 has 19 amino acids. CDR1 and CDR2 (germline): SGHTS, YDEGEE. The CDR3: CASSSAQGLSTVGANVLTF. In nucleotides, the CDR3 is TGTGCCAGCAGCTCGGCCCAGGGGCTCTCGACAGTTGGGGCCAACGTCCTGACTTTC. The variable domain in full, completed from reference TRBV5-8 and TRBJ2-6, reads EAGVTQSPTHLIKTRGQQATLRCSPISGHTSVYWYQQALGLGLQFLLWYDEGEERNRGNFPPRFSGRQFPNYSSELNVNALELEDSALYLCASSSAQGLSTVGANVLTFGAGSRLTVL.

Concerning this clonotype: One junction end disagrees with the germline gene, perhaps due to a read error. J is TRBJ2-1 and V is TRBV6-4; a possible D gene is TRBD2 (6 bases). The germline CDR1 and CDR2 sequences are MRHNA and SNTAGT. The CDR3 runs 16 residues. CDR3 amino acids: CAISESRREQEGEQFF. The CDR3, as DNA: TGTGCCATCAGTGAGTCTCGGAGGGAGCAAGAGGGTGAGCAGTTCTTC.

This clonotype was picked up a small number of times. The chain couples TRBV18 to TRBJ2-7, with unresolved D. Germline V CDR1 and CDR2: KGHSH, LQKENI. Trimming took 6 bases from V and 2 from J, leaving 14 bases between them. This CDR3 spans 14 amino acids. The CDR3 loop reads CASSPAGFTYEQYV. In nucleotides, the CDR3 is TGTGCCAGCTCGCCGGCTGGGTTCACCTACGAGCAGTACGTC.

The V gene is TRBV5-5, the J gene TRBJ1-4; tentatively, D is TRBD1 (5 bases). Trimming stripped 1 base from V and 7 bases from J, with 14 bases between. Per germline, CDR1 SGHKS and CDR2 YYEKEE (reference sequence). The CDR3 totals 15 residues. The CDR3 sequence is CASSLRQQRGEKLFF. The CDR3 DNA reads as TGTGCCAGCAGCTTGAGACAGCAGAGGGGTGAAAAACTGTTTTTT.

This clonotype was seen ten or more times. The chain recombines TRBV12-3 or TRBV12-4 with TRBJ1-5; 9 nucleotides line up with TRBD1. The V segment lost 6 bases and the J segment 3 bases; nucleotides outside the gene matches: 6. The CDR3 contains 15 residues. CDR3 loop: CASRPGQGDNQPQHF. The CDR3 DNA is TGTGCCAGCAGACCGGGACAGGGTGACAATCAGCCCCAGCATTTT.

This sequence joins TRBV5-1 and TRBJ2-3; tentatively, D is TRBD1 or TRBD2 (5 bases each). Between the trimmed V and J ends, which lost 4 bases and 1 base, there was a span of 13 bases. This CDR3 region has 15 residues. Germline V lookup: CDR1 SGHRS, CDR2 YFSETQ. CDR3 sequence reads: CASSPRDPRTDTQYF. CDR3 coding DNA: TGCGCCAGCAGCCCCCGGGACCCTCGCACAGATACGCAGTATTTT.

This chain connects TRBV28 to TRBJ2-5; no clear D. This CDR3 is 14 amino acids long. Looked up from germline, CDR1 is MDHEN and CDR2 is SYDVKM. Trimming removed 2 bases at V and 3 bases at J, with 10 bases between. For the CDR3, the DNA is TGTGCCAGCAGTTTAAGCCCATACGAAGAGACCCAGTACTTC. This sequence encodes CASSLSPYEETQYF.

The genes are TRBV20-1 and TRBJ1-6, with a tentative D call TRBD1 (5 bases). The V gene's germline CDR1 is DFQATT and CDR2 SNEGSKA (reference sequence). Trimming left V 0 bases short and J 6 bases short, with 6 bases between. The CDR3 sequence is 13 residues long. The CDR3 here is CSARDGANSPLHF. The DNA of the CDR3 is TGCAGTGCTAGAGATGGGGCTAATTCACCCCTCCACTTT.

This clonotype was counted only a few times. V usage is TRBV15 and J usage is TRBJ2-7, with D unresolved. Germline assignment: CDR1 LNHNV and CDR2 YYDKDF (reference sequence). V lost 0 bases to trimming and J lost 7 bases, with 10 bases between them. This CDR3 contains 13 residues. The CDR3 reads CATSRELLGEQYV. The DNA of the CDR3 is TGTGCCACCAGCAGAGAGCTCCTAGGGGAGCAGTACGTC.

About this clonotype: A junction boundary mismatches the germline segment, possibly from a read error. This rearrangement joins TRBV7-2 to TRBJ2-6, with 8 positions matching TRBD1. Germline V lookup: CDR1 SGHTA, CDR2 FQGNSA. The CDR3 length is 15 residues. The CDR3 DNA reads TGTGCCAGCAGCGGACAGGGTTCTGCGGCCAACGTCCTGACTTTC. Translation: CASSGQGSAANVLTF.

As DNA, the CDR3 is TGCGCCAGCAGCCAAATACCGACAGGGGATACTGAAGCTTTCTTT. Translating it yields CASSQIPTGDTEAFF. The gene calls are TRBV5-1 and TRBJ1-1, with 8 bases matching TRBD1. This CDR3 contains 15 residues. Germline V lookup: CDR1 SGHRS, CDR2 YFSETQ. The V gene end was trimmed by 4 bases and the J gene end by 5 bases; junction bases not matched to a gene: 10.